Sequencing of this T cell receptor (beta chain) was carried out in a study of Ad26.COV2.S vaccination and SARS-CoV-2 variants. The data were produced by immunoSEQ multiplex PCR, yet TCRdb's version contains in-frame clones alone and is incomplete. The sample includes about 280,000 clones, more than 70% seen only once; the top ten take about 3.1%. Treatment here: around 19 received Ad26.COV2.S at low or high dose, single or two shots; about 5 received placebo; per-sample allocation not given. Collection of the samples took place on day 63 after the first injection of vaccine or placebo. This adult donor, from Boston, was 18-55 years old. Spike of the Wuhan-strain SARS-CoV-2 was expressed by an Ad26 vector, which formed the vaccine. This clone was seen once. Trimming pared 3 bases from V and 10 bases from J, leaving 18 bases between. Germline V gene lookup returns CDR1 MNHNY and CDR2 SVGAGI (reference sequence). This CDR3 comprises 14 residues.

The sample consisted of peripheral blood, taken in a trial of Ad26.COV2.S vaccine versus placebo. The chain links TRBV6-6 to TRBJ1-1, with D possibly TRBD1 on 5 matching bases. The TCR sequence derives from a person between 18 and 60 years old who received the Ad26.COV2.S COVID-19 vaccine or a placebo. The CDR3 region is CASSYRQGESGAFF. DNA for the CDR3: TGTGCCAGCAGTTATAGACAAGGGGAGTCGGGAGCTTTCTTT.